The next 22 T cell receptor beta chains were all read from a single sample in a study of a mutant IDH1 vaccine in newly diagnosed glioma. Antigens for these TCRs are unknown. Libraries were prepared by immunoSEQ multiplex PCR; TCRdb keeps only in-frame clonotypes and omits some of them. The data show roughly 70,000 clones, 75% to 90% seen once. The time point was: week 23, last vaccination. A single vaccine dose contained 300 ug of mutant IDH1 20-mer peptide, and topical imiquimod was used with it. The starting material was PBMCs, obtained from a glioma patient whose treatment included an IDH1 peptide vaccine. The receptors here all came from a man aged 18 to 30 with glioma.

This clone was seen only once. The chain recombines TRBV28 with TRBJ1-5, with 10 positions matching TRBD1. The germline V gene has CDR1 MDHEN and CDR2 SYDVKM. V shed 6 bases, J shed 4 bases, and the junction held 9 bases outside the gene matches. The CDR3 extends over 16 amino acids. CDR3 in amino acids: CASRLYGQGVNQPQHF. Here the CDR3 DNA reads TGTGCCAGCAGGCTATATGGACAGGGGGTTAATCAGCCCCAGCATTTT.

The chain links TRBV7-9 to TRBJ2-5; D remains ambiguous. Germline lookup yields CDR1 SEHNR and CDR2 FQNEAQ (reference sequence). The ends were cut back, 5 bases at V and 7 bases at J, with 17 bases in the middle. This CDR3 has 14 residues. The CDR3 is CASSPTGPKRTQYF. The CDR3 nucleotides read TGTGCCAGCAGCCCCACCGGGCCCAAGAGGACCCAGTACTTC.

The gene calls are TRBV5-1 and TRBJ1-2, with 8 bases matching TRBD1. Germline trimming cut 7 bases from V and 2 bases from J; bases unmatched to any gene: 7. Germline V lookup: CDR1 SGHRS, CDR2 YFSETQ. This CDR3 contains 14 residues. CDR3 sequence: CASARRQGNYGYTF. The CDR3 DNA sequence: TGCGCCAGCGCTAGGCGACAGGGGAACTATGGCTACACCTTC.

The rearrangement links TRBV7-6 to TRBJ1-1, with TRBD1 matching 8 bases. CDR3 length: 15 amino acids. CDR1 and CDR2 from the germline V gene are SGHVS and FNYEAQ. J was trimmed by 0 bases and V by 2 bases; bases with no gene match: 2. The CDR3 DNA sequence: TGTGCCAGCAGCTTAAAGACAGGGGTGAACACTGAAGCTTTCTTT. Translation: CASSLKTGVNTEAFF.

This clone was seen once. The chain is built from TRBV28 and TRBJ1-5; the D is unclear. The ends were cut back, 6 bases at V and 7 bases at J, with 13 bases in the middle. The germline gives CDR1 MDHEN, CDR2 SYDVKM. There are 13 residues in the CDR3. The CDR3 is CASRAWVGQPQHF. For the CDR3, the DNA is TGTGCCAGCAGAGCCTGGGTAGGGCAGCCCCAGCATTTT.

The chain joins TRBV7-6 to TRBJ1-5; 7 nucleotides agree with TRBD1. CDR1 is SGHVS, CDR2 FNYEAQ, per germline. The CDR3 consists of 14 residues. J lost 5 bases, V lost 5 bases, and 6 bases had no gene match. The DNA for the CDR3 is TGTGCCAGCAGCAAAGGGACAGATGATCAGCCCCAGCATTTT. Protein product: CASSKGTDDQPQHF.

The J gene is TRBJ2-1, the V gene TRBV10-3; 8 bases align to TRBD2. Germline CDR1 and CDR2: ENHRY and SYGVKD. The ends lost 5 bases at V and 2 bases at J; junction bases unmatched: 5. This CDR3 has 15 residues. For the CDR3, the DNA is TGTGCCATCAGTCGGAGCGGGGGAACCTACAATGAGCAGTTCTTC. It encodes CAISRSGGTYNEQFF.

V usage is TRBV4-3 and J usage is TRBJ2-3; 9 nucleotides line up with TRBD2. This CDR3 has 17 residues. Germline CDR1 LGHNA, CDR2 YSLEER. Unmatched junction bases numbered 7, after V lost 2 bases and J lost 1 base. The CDR3 is CASSQHKRGDRTDTQYF. CDR3 bases: TGCGCCAGCAGCCAACACAAGCGGGGGGACCGCACAGATACGCAGTATTTT.

As DNA, the CDR3 is TGTGCCAGCAGCTTAGTACGCGAGCCCGATACGCAGTATTTT. Amino acid sequence: CASSLVREPDTQYF. The genes are TRBV7-2 and TRBJ2-3; D not resolved. The CDR3 is 14 residues long. Germline values: CDR1 SGHTA, CDR2 FQGNSA. V lost 1 base, J lost 6 bases, and 11 bases lay in between.

The CDR3 is CASSVRGSSGNTIYF. CDR3 nucleotides: TGTGCCAGCAGCGTAAGAGGGAGCTCTGGAAACACCATATATTTT. V gene TRBV9 combines with J gene TRBJ1-3, with D unresolved. The length of the CDR3 is 15 residues. Germline loops: CDR1 SGDLS, CDR2 YYNGEE. The ends were cut back, 1 base at V and 0 bases at J, with 8 bases in the middle.

The chain recombines TRBV9 with TRBJ1-6; possibly TRBD1 for D (6 bases). The germline gives CDR1 SGDLS, CDR2 YYNGEE. Trimming removed 4 bases from V and 0 bases from J, with 11 bases in between. This CDR3 comprises 16 residues. The chain's CDR3 is CASSPEGGSYNSPLHF. CDR3 DNA: TGTGCCAGCAGCCCAGAGGGGGGCTCCTATAATTCACCCCTCCACTTT.

This rearrangement joins TRBV6-5 to TRBJ2-1; TRBD2 is a possible D gene (5 bases). Trimming shortened V by 5 bases and J by 9 bases, and 8 bases separated the two germline ends. CDR3 length equals 11 residues. The germline CDR1 and CDR2 sequences are MNHEY and SVGAGI. CDR3 bases: TGTGCCAGCAGTGTTGGGAGTGAGCAGTTCTTC. It translates to CASSVGSEQFF.

V usage is TRBV19 and J usage is TRBJ2-2, with TRBD2 matching over 11 bases. Germline CDR1 LNHDA, CDR2 SQIVND (reference sequence). The V and J ends lost 5 bases and 6 bases, in that order; junction bases with no gene match: 11. The CDR3 length is 17 residues. CDR3 in amino acids: CASSSKIAGGRAGELFF. In DNA form, the CDR3 reads TGTGCCAGTAGTTCCAAGATAGCGGGGGGGCGGGCCGGGGAGCTGTTTTTT.

The CDR3 spells CASSKEREPQGEQYF. In DNA, the CDR3 is TGTGCCAGCAGCAAAGAAAGGGAGCCACAGGGCGAGCAGTACTTC. This chain links TRBV21-1 with TRBJ2-7; TRBD1 is the table's D call, not checked against the DNA. TRBV21-1 is given as a pseudogene. This CDR3 region has 15 residues.

The V gene is TRBV6-5, the J gene TRBJ1-1, with D unclear. The length of the CDR3 is 13 residues. Trimming removed 3 bases from V and 8 bases from J, with 13 bases in between. Germline assignment: CDR1 MNHEY and CDR2 SVGAGI. The CDR3 DNA sequence: TGTGCCAGCAGTTATGGAGGGAGTGGGGAAGCTTTCTTT. Translation gives CASSYGGSGEAFF.

The chain uses TRBV5-4 and TRBJ1-5, with 8 positions matching TRBD1. The germline gives CDR1 SGHNT, CDR2 YYREEE (reference sequence). V lost 0 bases to trimming and J lost 4 bases; unmatched junction nucleotides: 3. This CDR3 is 15 amino acids long. The CDR3: CASSLGQGANQPQHF. The DNA for the CDR3 is TGTGCCAGCAGCTTGGGGCAGGGGGCTAATCAGCCCCAGCATTTT.

This clone was picked up a small number of times. V and J are TRBV2 and TRBJ1-2; possibly TRBD1 for D (6 bases). Germline V gene lookup returns CDR1 SNHLY and CDR2 FYNNEI. Trimming pared 4 bases from V and 8 bases from J, leaving 14 bases between. CDR3 length equals 13 residues. CDR3 nucleotides: TGTGCCAGCAGTGCGGGACAACTTGGAGGCTACACCTTC. Protein: CASSAGQLGGYTF. Supplemented by reference TRBV2 and TRBJ1-2, the full variable domain reads EPEVTQTPSHQVTQMGQEVILRCVPISNHLYFYWYRQILGQKVEFLVSFYNNEISEKSEIFDDQFSVERPDGSNFTLKIRSTKLEDSAMYFCASSAGQLGGYTFGSGTRLTVV.

The chain carries TRBV29-1 and TRBJ2-2; no clear D gene. Germline V lookup: CDR1 SQVTM, CDR2 ANQGSEA. CDR3 length equals 12 residues. V lost 4 bases to trimming and J lost 0 bases, with 3 bases between them. The CDR3: CSVGPNTGELFF. The CDR3 DNA is TGCAGCGTTGGCCCGAACACCGGGGAGCTGTTTTTT.

V and J are TRBV4-3 and TRBJ1-2; unclear D gene. The CDR3 consists of 15 residues. Per the germline V gene, CDR1 is LGHNA and CDR2 is YSLEER. Between the trimmed V and J ends, which lost 1 base and 7 bases, there was a span of 16 bases. CDR3 amino acids: CASSQGGKGRFGYTF. The CDR3 bases are TGCGCCAGCAGCCAAGGAGGAAAAGGGAGGTTTGGCTACACCTTC.

The gene calls are TRBV29-1 and TRBJ1-6, with a weak D call TRBD1 (5 bases). Germline loops: CDR1 SQVTM, CDR2 ANQGSEA. The CDR3 has 15 amino acids. V lost 5 bases and J lost 5, with 16 bases in between. CDR3 loop: CSVSMGQYNNSPLHF. CDR3 in DNA: TGCAGCGTTTCTATGGGGCAGTACAATAATTCACCCCTCCACTTT. Filled out from reference TRBV29-1 and TRBJ1-6, the complete variable domain reads SAVISQKPSRDICQRGTSLTIQCQVDSQVTMMFWYRQQPGQSLTLIATANQGSEATYESGFVIDKFPISRPNLTFSTLTVSNMSPEDSSIYLCSVSMGQYNNSPLHFGNGTRLTVT.

The chain couples TRBV14 to TRBJ2-7, with D maybe TRBD2 (6 bases). Trimming left V 2 bases short and J 6 bases short, with 26 bases between. The germline V gene encodes CDR1 SGHDN and CDR2 FVKESK. The CDR3 is 18 residues long. The CDR3 DNA sequence: TGTGCCAGCAGCCAATGGTCCGAGGGGACTGCTTATATATCCGAGCAGTACTTC. It is translated as CASSQWSEGTAYISEQYF.

V is TRBV7-9 and J is TRBJ1-1; unclear D gene. This CDR3 region has 13 residues. CDR1 is SEHNR, CDR2 FQNEAQ, per germline (reference sequence). Between the trimmed V and J ends, which lost 7 bases and 8 bases, there was a span of 17 bases. Written as DNA, the CDR3 is TGTGCCAGCATCCCCGTGGGTGCTCCCGAAGCTTTCTTT. Its translation is CASIPVGAPEAFF.